This T cell receptor (beta chain) derives from a study of blood T cell repertoires in COVID-19. The repertoire was sequenced with immunoSEQ multiplex PCR; TCRdb's copy has only in-frame clones and lacks some. The repertoire includes 310,000 or so clones, 87% of them detected once, and around 10% sits in the top ten. This CDR3 contains 15 residues. V lost 5 bases to trimming and J lost 5 bases; unmatched junction nucleotides: 6. The germline gives CDR1 SEHNR, CDR2 FQNEAQ (reference sequence). The origin of this receptor is a woman aged 18-29 years who had recovered from COVID-19. The sequencing sample was made of PBMCs or T cells enriched from blood (not recorded which). The V call is TRBV7-9, the J call TRBJ2-2; 9 bases line up with TRBD1. As DNA, the CDR3 is TGTGCCAGCAGCAGAACAGGGGGCGCGACCGGGGAGCTGTTTTTT. Translating it yields CASSRTGGATGELFF.